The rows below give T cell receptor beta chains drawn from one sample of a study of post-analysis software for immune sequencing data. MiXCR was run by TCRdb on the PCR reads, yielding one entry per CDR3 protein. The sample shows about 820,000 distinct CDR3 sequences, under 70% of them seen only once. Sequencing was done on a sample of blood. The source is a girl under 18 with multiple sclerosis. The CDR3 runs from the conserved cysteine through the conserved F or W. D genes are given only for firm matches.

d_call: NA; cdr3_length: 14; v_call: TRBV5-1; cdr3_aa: CASSFKGGENTIYF
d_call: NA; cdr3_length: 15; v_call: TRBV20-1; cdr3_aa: CSATDHRVGIHEQYF
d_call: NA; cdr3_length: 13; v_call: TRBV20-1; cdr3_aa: CSASLQLWDTQYF
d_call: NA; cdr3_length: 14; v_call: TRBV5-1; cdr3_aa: CASSWQTGAETQYF
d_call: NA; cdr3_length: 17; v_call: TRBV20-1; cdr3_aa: CSARDRSLYSGANVLTF
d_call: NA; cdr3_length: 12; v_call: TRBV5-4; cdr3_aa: CATNLPGTEAFF
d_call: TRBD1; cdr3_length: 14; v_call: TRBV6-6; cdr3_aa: CASSAQGSYNEQFF
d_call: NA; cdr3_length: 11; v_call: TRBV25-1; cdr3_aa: CASSEAQGYTF
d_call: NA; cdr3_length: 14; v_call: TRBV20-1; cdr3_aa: CSARGQASVYGYTF
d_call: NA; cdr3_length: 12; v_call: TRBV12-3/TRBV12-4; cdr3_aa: CASSLPRTPRYF
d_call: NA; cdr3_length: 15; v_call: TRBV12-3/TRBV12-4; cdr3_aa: CASSQQGGAKNIQYF
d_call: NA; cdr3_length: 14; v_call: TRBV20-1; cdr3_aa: CSARGRQNSYEQYF
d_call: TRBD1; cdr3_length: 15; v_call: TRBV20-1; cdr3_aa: CSARIRGLGNQPQHF
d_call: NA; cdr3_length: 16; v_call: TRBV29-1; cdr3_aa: CSVQNPRGLSSYEQYF
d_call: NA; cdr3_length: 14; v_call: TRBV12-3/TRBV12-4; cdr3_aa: CASLAIQGDTEAFF
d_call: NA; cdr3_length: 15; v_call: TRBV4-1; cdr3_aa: CASSPHHDSYNEQFF
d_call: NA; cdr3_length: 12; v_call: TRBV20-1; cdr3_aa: CSAMGDASSLHF
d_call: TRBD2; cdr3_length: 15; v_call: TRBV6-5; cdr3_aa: CASSKVSGRIYEQYF
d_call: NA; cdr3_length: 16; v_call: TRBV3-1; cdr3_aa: CASSQTTGAQVYGYTF
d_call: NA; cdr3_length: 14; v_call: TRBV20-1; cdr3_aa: CSARPSTTNYGYTF
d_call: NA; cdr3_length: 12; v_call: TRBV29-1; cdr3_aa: CSVSWDSYEQYF
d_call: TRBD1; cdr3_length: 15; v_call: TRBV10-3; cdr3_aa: CAISPAGTGGHEQYF
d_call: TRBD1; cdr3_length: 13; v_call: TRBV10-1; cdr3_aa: CASRSQGIETQYF
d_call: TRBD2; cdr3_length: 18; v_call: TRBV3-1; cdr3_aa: CASSQYVGLARRRDTQYF
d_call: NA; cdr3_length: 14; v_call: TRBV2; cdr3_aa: CASQSKVLGSEQYF
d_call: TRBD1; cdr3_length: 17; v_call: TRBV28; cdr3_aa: CASSQFGWGDRANEQFF
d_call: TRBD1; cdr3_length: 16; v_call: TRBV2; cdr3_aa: CASSSGLTGGGEKLFF
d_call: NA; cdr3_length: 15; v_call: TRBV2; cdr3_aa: CASSVLATLNNEQFF
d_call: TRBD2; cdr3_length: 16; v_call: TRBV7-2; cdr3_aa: CASSLDLLAGAHEQFF
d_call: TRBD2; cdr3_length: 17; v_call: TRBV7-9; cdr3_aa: CASSLPASGPTYNEQFF
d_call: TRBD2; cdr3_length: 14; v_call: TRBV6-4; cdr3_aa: CASRDHPREGEQFF
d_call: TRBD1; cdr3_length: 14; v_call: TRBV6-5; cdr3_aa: CASSPGQGPLEQYF